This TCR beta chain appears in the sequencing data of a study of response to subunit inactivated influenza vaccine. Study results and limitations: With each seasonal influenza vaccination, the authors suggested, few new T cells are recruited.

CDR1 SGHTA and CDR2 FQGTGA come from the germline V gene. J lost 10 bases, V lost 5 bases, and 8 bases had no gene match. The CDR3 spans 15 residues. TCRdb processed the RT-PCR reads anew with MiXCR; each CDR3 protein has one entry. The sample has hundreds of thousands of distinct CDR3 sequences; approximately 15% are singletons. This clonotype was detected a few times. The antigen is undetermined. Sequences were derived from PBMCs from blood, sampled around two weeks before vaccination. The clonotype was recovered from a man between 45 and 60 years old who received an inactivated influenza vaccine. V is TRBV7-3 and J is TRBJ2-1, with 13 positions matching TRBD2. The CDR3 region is CASSQLAGGPGEQFF. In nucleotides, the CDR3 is TGTGCCAGCAGCCAACTAGCGGGAGGGCCTGGGGAGCAGTTCTTC.